The 2 T cell receptor beta chains given below trace back to one sample, sequenced in a study of beta chain features in type 1 diabetes. The authors reverse transcribed all of the isolated RNA, so sequencing captured expressed TCRB transcripts. Repertoires were generated with immunoSEQ multiplex PCR, while TCRdb's copy carries only in-frame clones and drops some. This table holds about 240,000 clones, less than 35% found once. The sample taken for sequencing was central memory CD4+ T cells from blood. The receptors originated from a man aged 25-40 years in good health.

This clone was picked up a small number of times. The genes are TRBV29-1 and TRBJ2-7, with TRBD1 matching over 11 bases. The germline V gene has CDR1 SQVTM and CDR2 ANQGSEA. The length of the CDR3 is 13 residues. J lost 6 bases, V lost 6 bases, and 7 bases had no gene match. This CDR3 reads CSVDTGQGVEQYF. DNA of the CDR3: TGCAGCGTCGATACGGGACAGGGGGTCGAGCAGTACTTC.

This chain connects TRBV7-9 to TRBJ2-3, with 8 bases lining up with TRBD2. Germline CDR1 is SEHNR and CDR2 is FQNEAQ (reference sequence). V was clipped by 6 bases and J by 8 bases; unmatched bases: 13. The CDR3 covers 15 residues. The CDR3 DNA reads as TGTGCCAGCAGTTACGTGACTAGCGTATGGGGTACGCAGTATTTT. Its protein is CASSYVTSVWGTQYF.